A selection of T cell receptor beta chains follows, all from one sample in a study of early T cells in non-severe SARS-CoV-2 infection. TCRdb processed the 5' RACE reads anew with MiXCR; each CDR3 protein has one entry. The sample holds 60,000 or so distinct CDR3 sequences, around 9% seen once. Sample: whole blood. Every receptor here comes from an adult who was a healthcare worker with PCR-confirmed SARS-CoV-2 infection or an uninfected control (not recorded which). The CDR3 runs from the conserved cysteine through the conserved F or W. A D gene is named only where the DNA matches it firmly. Clone size is not always given. Where it is, it says once, few, many or a class for expanded clones.

J,size,V,D,CDR3,DNA
TRBJ1-1,NA,TRBV20-1,NA,CSARPAPMNTEAFF,TGCAGTGCTAGACCGGCACCCATGAACACTGAAGCTTTCTTT
TRBJ1-6,many,TRBV7-9,NA,CASSRDPNSPLHF,TGTGCCAGCAGCCGGGACCCTAATTCACCCCTCCATTTT
TRBJ1-2,few,TRBV6-2/TRBV6-3,TRBD1,CASSQNAAGGRGYTF,TGTGCCAGCAGTCAAAACGCCGCAGGGGGCCGAGGCTACACCTTC
TRBJ2-1,many,TRBV20-1,TRBD2,CSARITGTSAHNEQFF,TGCAGTGCTAGGATAACCGGGACTAGCGCCCACAATGAGCAGTTCTTC
TRBJ2-1,few,TRBV30,NA,CAWSVTQVLNNEQFF,TGTGCCTGGAGTGTAACCCAAGTCTTAAACAATGAGCAGTTCTTC
TRBJ2-1,many,TRBV2,NA,CATKGESYNEQFF,TGTGCCACCAAGGGGGAATCCTACAATGAGCAGTTCTTC
TRBJ2-7,few,TRBV5-1,TRBD2,CASSLSIAGGHYEQYF,TGCGCCAGCAGCTTAAGCATAGCGGGGGGCCACTACGAGCAGTACTTC
TRBJ2-5,NA,TRBV3-1,TRBD2,CASSLGTSEETQYF,TGTGCCAGCAGCCTCGGGACTAGCGAAGAGACCCAGTACTTC
TRBJ2-5,many,TRBV7-2,NA,CASSLARGRETQYF,TGTGCCAGCAGCTTAGCTCGGGGTCGAGAGACCCAGTACTTC
TRBJ2-7,few,TRBV25-1,NA,CASSESGRAREEQYF,TGTGCCAGCAGTGAATCTGGCAGGGCACGAGAAGAGCAGTACTTC
TRBJ2-5,few,TRBV7-9,NA,CASSLDLGRVETQYF,TGTGCCAGCAGCTTAGACCTGGGAAGGGTGGAGACCCAGTACTTC
TRBJ1-1,NA,TRBV30,TRBD1,CAWSGGQGKMNTEAFF,TGTGCCTGGAGTGGGGGACAGGGGAAAATGAACACTGAAGCTTTCTTT
TRBJ2-2,many,TRBV12-3/TRBV12-4,TRBD1,CASSLRPWTGGIGELFF,TGTGCCAGCAGTTTGCGCCCCTGGACAGGGGGTATCGGGGAGCTGTTTTTT
TRBJ2-7,many,TRBV6-5,NA,CATADTFGDEQYF,TGTGCCACGGCGGACACCTTTGGGGACGAGCAGTACTTC
TRBJ2-3,few,TRBV5-4,TRBD2,CASSRIAGGFADTQYF,TGTGCCAGCAGCCGGATAGCGGGGGGGTTCGCAGATACGCAGTATTTT
TRBJ2-3,many,TRBV9,TRBD1,CASSIRTGTSTDTQYF,TGTGCCAGCAGCATCCGGACAGGAACAAGCACAGATACGCAGTATTTT
TRBJ1-6,many,TRBV20-1,NA,CSAARTENSPLHF,TGCAGTGCTGCTAGGACGGAAAATTCACCCCTCCACTTT
TRBJ2-1,NA,TRBV4-2,TRBD2,CASSQATSGGDNEQFF,TGTGCCAGCAGCCAAGCCACTAGCGGGGGGGACAATGAGCAGTTCTTC
TRBJ1-1,NA,TRBV7-3,NA,CASSLTPTASASAEAFF,TGTGCCAGCAGCTTAACGCCGACGGCATCGGCCAGCGCTGAAGCTTTCTTT
TRBJ2-1,NA,TRBV11-1,NA,CASSRQDNEQFF,TGTGCCAGCAGTCGACAGGACAATGAGCAGTTCTTC
TRBJ1-6,few,TRBV11-2,NA,CASSLQGGVSPLHF,TGTGCCAGCAGCTTACAGGGAGGGGTTTCACCCCTCCACTTT
TRBJ2-5,few,TRBV6-2/TRBV6-3,TRBD2,CASSYRPGGLEETQYF,TGTGCCAGCAGTTACCGCCCGGGGGGGCTTGAAGAGACCCAGTACTTC
TRBJ2-7,many,TRBV7-9,NA,CASSHTHEQYF,TGTGCCAGCAGCCACACCCACGAGCAGTACTTC
TRBJ2-1,few,TRBV4-2,NA,CASSIAASVPYNEQFF,TGTGCCAGCAGCATAGCGGCGAGCGTACCATACAATGAGCAGTTCTTC
TRBJ1-3,NA,TRBV12-3/TRBV12-4,NA,CASTEGEISGNTIYF,TGTGCCAGCACTGAGGGAGAGATCTCTGGAAACACCATATATTTT
TRBJ2-3,many,TRBV27,NA,CASSFRPLRGTDTQYF,TGTGCCAGCAGTTTCCGGCCTCTTAGGGGCACAGATACGCAGTATTTT
TRBJ2-1,NA,TRBV5-1,TRBD1,CASSSGQYNEQFF,TGCGCCAGCAGCTCGGGACAGTACAATGAGCAGTTCTTC
TRBJ2-7,NA,TRBV7-8,NA,CASSTRTSTYEQYF,TGTGCCAGCAGCACCCGGACCTCTACCTACGAGCAGTACTTC
TRBJ1-6,NA,TRBV7-9,NA,CASSLLEETPLHF,TGTGCCAGCAGCTTACTGGAAGAAACACCCCTCCACTTT
TRBJ2-3,many,TRBV20-1,NA,CSALDPRTTDTQYF,TGCAGTGCCCTCGACCCGAGGACCACAGATACGCAGTATTTT
TRBJ2-1,NA,TRBV21-1,NA,CASSKGGGTNEQFF,TGTGCCAGCAGCAAAGGGGGCGGAACCAATGAGCAGTTCTTC
TRBJ1-6,NA,TRBV25-1,NA,CASSVQGRDSPLHF,TGTGCCAGCAGTGTCCAGGGAAGGGACTCACCCCTCCACTTT